This T cell receptor beta chain was identified during a study of lymphopenia after photon versus proton radiotherapy. This clone was recorded a few times. Its antigen remains unidentified. Generated by immunoSEQ multiplex PCR, the TCRdb table keeps only in-frame clones and is missing some. In the table there are more than 70,000 clones, around 80% of which are singletons. CDR3 size: 15 residues. Germline-derived CDR1 and CDR2 are MDHEN and SYDVKM. Deletions cut 7 bases from V and 3 bases from J, with 19 bases between. Study observations and caveats: Under photons, naive T cells and diversity fell while effector/memory populations rose.

The specimen was peripheral blood, collected from a patient treated with proton-based radiotherapy. This TCR derives from a man aged 60 to 69 with pancreatic cancer. The chain has TRBV28 and TRBJ2-7, with a possible D match to TRBD2 (7 bases). The CDR3 reads CASTPGGGLIYEQYF. In DNA form, the CDR3 reads TGTGCCAGCACGCCGGGGGGCGGGCTCATCTACGAGCAGTACTTC.